This record concerns one TCR beta chain sequence. Germline V gene data show CDR1 as SQVTM and CDR2 as ANQGSEA. The CDR3 contains 15 residues. V trimming: 6 bases; J trimming: 1 base; junction bases outside the gene matches: 11. Using immunoSEQ multiplex PCR, the repertoire was profiled, and TCRdb retains in-frame clones only, with some absent. The sample contains approximately 110,000 clones, just under 90% of which appear only once. This record comes from a study of blood T cell repertoires in COVID-19. The sample taken for sequencing was peripheral blood. The chain links TRBV29-1 to TRBJ1-1; 7 bases align to TRBD1. The origin of this receptor is a woman between 50 and 59 years old with acute or convalescent COVID-19. The CDR3 reads CSVAPRGRGNTEAFF. The CDR3 nucleotides are TGCAGCGTGGCCCCTAGGGGGCGGGGGAACACTGAAGCTTTCTTT.